The 31 T cell receptor beta chains given below trace back to one sample, sequenced in a study of cytomegalovirus exposure and HLA in healthy donors. Only in-frame clones appear in the TCRdb table, and some are missing; sequencing was by immunoSEQ multiplex PCR. This table has fewer than 85,000 clones, roughly 96% appearing once. The sample was PBMCs. Every receptor here comes from a young woman in good health and CMV-seronegative.

V is TRBV5-1 and J is TRBJ1-1; D not certain. CDR1 and CDR2 from the germline V gene are SGHRS and YFSETQ. The CDR3 is 15 amino acids. V lost 4 bases and J 2 bases, leaving 15 bases between the germline ends. For the CDR3, the DNA is TGCGCCAGCAGCGAACAAACCGTAAGAAACACTGAAGCTTTCTTT. Translated: CASSEQTVRNTEAFF.

The chain uses TRBV23-1 and TRBJ2-4; the D gene is possibly TRBD1 (6 bases). TRBV23-1 is an ORF, with its function uncertain. The CDR3 consists of 13 residues. Trimming left V 11 bases short and J 0 bases short, with 11 bases between. In DNA form, the CDR3 reads TGCGCCGGGGACACCATAGCCAAAAACATTCAGTACTTC. This translates into CAGDTIAKNIQYF.

This chain uses TRBV18 with TRBJ1-1; D gene ambiguous. V was cut by 0 bases and J by 1 base, with 6 bases left in between. Germline-derived CDR1 and CDR2 are KGHSH and LQKENI. The CDR3 covers 14 residues. DNA for the CDR3: TGTGCCAGCTCACCACCGAGTGCGAACACTGAAGCTTTCTTT. Protein sequence: CASSPPSANTEAFF. Based on the CDR3 plus reference TRBV18 and TRBJ1-1, the full variable domain is NAGVMQNPRHLVRRRGQEARLRCSPMKGHSHVYWYRQLPEEGLKFMVYLQKENIIDESGMPKERFSAEFPKEGPSILRIQQVVRGDSAAYFCASSPPSANTEAFFGQGTRLTVV.

The V and J genes are TRBV9 and TRBJ1-5, with unresolved D. Trimming took off 3 bases at V and 0 bases at J, with 10 bases between the two ends. CDR1 is SGDLS, CDR2 YYNGEE, per germline. This CDR3 comprises 15 residues. The CDR3 bases are TGTGCCAGCAGCGCTCCTGGCTTTAGCAATCAGCCCCAGCATTTT. Its translation is CASSAPGFSNQPQHF.

The chain employs TRBV15 and TRBJ2-2; maybe TRBD1 (5 bases). The CDR3 covers 16 residues. CDR1 LNHNV and CDR2 YYDKDF come from the germline V gene (reference sequence). With 3 bases removed from V and 6 bases from J, the gap between germline ends came to 17 bases. This chain's CDR3 is CATSRVDTSTAGELFF. The CDR3 nucleotides are TGTGCCACCAGCAGGGTGGACACCTCGACAGCCGGGGAGCTGTTTTTT.

This clone rates as medium-sized. This chain connects TRBV7-8 to TRBJ2-7, with a possible D match to TRBD1 (5 bases). Germline lookup yields CDR1 SGHVS and CDR2 FQNEAQ. Trimming cost V 1 base and J 1 base, with 11 bases left between them. The CDR3 runs to 15 residues. The CDR3 DNA reads as TGTGCCAGCAGCTTAGTCCAGGGTCCATCCTACGAGCAGTACTTC. This codes for CASSLVQGPSYEQYF. Variable domain in full (rest from reference TRBV7-8 and TRBJ2-7): GAGVSQSPRYKVAKRGQDVALRCDPISGHVSLFWYQQALGQGPEFLTYFQNEAQLDKSGLPSDRFFAERPEGSVSTLKIQRTQQEDSAVYLCASSLVQGPSYEQYFGPGTRLTVT.

The rearrangement links TRBV18 to TRBJ2-5; TRBD2 agrees at 9 bases. Per the germline V gene, CDR1 is KGHSH and CDR2 is LQKENI. The J segment lost 5 bases and the V segment lost 2 bases, leaving 9 bases of the junction unmatched. This CDR3 has 16 residues. Here the CDR3 reads CASSPALAGAGETQYF. The DNA of the CDR3 is TGTGCCAGCTCACCAGCTTTAGCGGGAGCGGGGGAGACCCAGTACTTC.

The rearrangement uses TRBV27 and TRBJ1-5; 7 bases map to TRBD1. CDR1 is MNHEY and CDR2 is SMNVEV in the germline V gene (reference sequence). With 6 bases clipped from V and 3 bases from J, the junction kept 8 bases outside the gene matches. CDR3 length: 15 residues. The CDR3 DNA is TGTGCCAGCAGCCCGACAGGGTTATACAATCAGCCCCAGCATTTT. This encodes CASSPTGLYNQPQHF.

The rearrangement uses TRBV29-1 and TRBJ2-2, with 11 positions matching TRBD2. Germline CDR1 reads SQVTM; CDR2 reads ANQGSEA. V gave up 6 bases and J gave up 5 bases; unmatched junction bases: 11. The CDR3 is 16 amino acids. This CDR3 is CSVELPGTSGTGELFF. The CDR3 DNA sequence: TGCAGCGTCGAACTCCCCGGGACTAGCGGAACCGGGGAGCTGTTTTTT.

This rearrangement joins TRBV6-5 to TRBJ2-5; 8 nucleotides align to TRBD2. CDR1 and CDR2 from the germline V gene are MNHEY and SVGAGI. Trimming cost V 8 bases and J 2 bases; bases outside gene matches: 7. The CDR3 extends over 14 amino acids. The CDR3 loop is CASPPTGGQETQYF. The CDR3 DNA reads TGTGCCAGCCCTCCGACGGGGGGGCAAGAGACCCAGTACTTC.

The chain uses TRBV15 and TRBJ2-7; tentatively, D is TRBD1 (6 bases). The germline gives CDR1 LNHNV, CDR2 YYDKDF (reference sequence). CDR3 size: 16 residues. Trimming removed 0 bases at V and 3 bases at J, with 15 bases between. CDR3 sequence (DNA): TGTGCCACCAGCAGAGATTTGGCAGGGGTCTTCTACGAGCAGTACTTC. It codes for CATSRDLAGVFYEQYF.

In its sample, this clone was seen once. V is TRBV6-1 and J is TRBJ2-2, with 11 bases lining up with TRBD1. The V segment lost 4 bases and the J segment 5 bases; nucleotides outside the gene matches: 3. Germline CDR1 MNHNS, CDR2 SASEGT. The length of the CDR3 is 15 residues. This CDR3 is CASSAGTGGTGELFF. The DNA of the CDR3 is TGTGCCAGCAGTGCCGGGACAGGGGGGACCGGGGAGCTGTTTTTT.

The chain employs TRBV30 and TRBJ2-1; the match to TRBD2 covers 15 bases. V shed 2 bases, J shed 4 bases, and the junction held 9 bases outside the gene matches. The germline V gene encodes CDR1 GTSNPN and CDR2 SVGIG (reference sequence). This CDR3 spans 18 amino acids. The CDR3 DNA reads as TGTGCCTGGAGTCTAACACGGACTAGCGGGGGGGGTTACAATGAGCAGTTCTTC. Translation gives CAWSLTRTSGGGYNEQFF. Complete variable domain (other parts from reference TRBV30 and TRBJ2-1): SQTIHQWPATLVQPVGSPLSLECTVEGTSNPNLYWYRQAAGRGLQLLFYSVGIGQISSEVPQNLSASRPQDRQFILSSKKLLLSDSGFYLCAWSLTRTSGGGYNEQFFGPGTRLTVL.

The chain carries TRBV28 and TRBJ1-1; 7 bases match TRBD1. The V and J ends lost 4 bases and 11 bases, in that order; junction bases with no gene match: 13. The CDR3 runs 14 residues. Germline assignment: CDR1 MDHEN and CDR2 SYDVKM. In DNA form, the CDR3 reads TGTGCCAGCAGTTCACACCCATCCGGGACAGTGGCTTTCTTT. It yields the protein CASSSHPSGTVAFF.

This rearrangement joins TRBV18 to TRBJ2-7; the match to TRBD1 covers 10 bases. Germline V CDR1 and CDR2: KGHSH, LQKENI. This CDR3 has 15 residues. Trimming at V came to 5 bases and at J to 4 bases, leaving 8 bases not matched to a gene. The CDR3: CASSEWPGQGYEQYF. The CDR3 DNA sequence: TGTGCCAGCTCAGAGTGGCCGGGACAGGGGTACGAGCAGTACTTC.

This chain joins TRBV10-1 and TRBJ2-1; D remains unclear. The V and J ends lost 2 bases and 1 base respectively, with 6 bases between them. The germline V gene has CDR1 WNHNN and CDR2 SYGVQD (reference sequence). The length of the CDR3 is 14 residues. The CDR3, as DNA: TGCGCCAGCAGTGAGGAGGCTTCCTACAATGAGCAGTTCTTC. It specifies CASSEEASYNEQFF.

CDR3 coding DNA: TGTGCCAGCAGCTTGGGGGGACAGGTTCTTTCACCCCTCCACTTT. Protein product: CASSLGGQVLSPLHF. This chain uses TRBV7-6 with TRBJ1-6; 8 positions match TRBD1. Losses at the gene ends were 3 bases for V and 9 bases for J; bases not matched to a gene: 7. This CDR3 region has 15 residues. Germline loops: CDR1 SGHVS, CDR2 FNYEAQ.

The CDR3 sequence is CASSDRGSPLHF. CDR3 nucleotide sequence: TGTGCCAGCAGCGACCGGGGTTCACCCCTCCACTTT. J is TRBJ1-6 and V is TRBV2, with D unresolved. In germline, CDR1 is SNHLY, CDR2 FYNNEI. The V and J ends lost 6 bases and 9 bases respectively, with 9 bases between them. The CDR3 runs 12 residues. Complete variable domain (other parts from reference TRBV2 and TRBJ1-6): EPEVTQTPSHQVTQMGQEVILRCVPISNHLYFYWYRQILGQKVEFLVSFYNNEISEKSEIFDDQFSVERPDGSNFTLKIRSTKLEDSAMYFCASSDRGSPLHFGNGTRLTVT.

Only one count was recorded for this clone. The genes are TRBV13 and TRBJ2-7, with TRBD2 identical over 12 bases. The germline V gene encodes CDR1 PRHDT and CDR2 FYEKMQ (reference sequence). The CDR3 has 16 residues. V dropped 5 bases and J dropped 2; count of bases not matched to a gene: 7. This chain's CDR3 is CASSPTSGRDPYEQYF. CDR3 nucleotide sequence: TGTGCCAGCAGCCCGACTAGCGGGAGAGATCCCTACGAGCAGTACTTC. The variable domain in full, completed from reference TRBV13 and TRBJ2-7, reads AAGVIQSPRHLIKEKRETATLKCYPIPRHDTVYWYQQGPGQDPQFLISFYEKMQSDKGSIPDRFSAQQFSDYHSELNMSSLELGDSALYFCASSPTSGRDPYEQYFGPGTRLTVT.

The chain recombines TRBV6-4 with TRBJ1-2; tentatively, D is TRBD1 (5 bases). Trimming shortened V by 2 bases and J by 4 bases, and 14 bases separated the two germline ends. Germline assignment: CDR1 MRHNA and CDR2 SNTAGT. The CDR3 extends over 15 amino acids. The DNA of the CDR3 is TGTGCCAGCAGTGACGGCCCGCAGGGAATCTATGGCTACACCTTC. Protein sequence: CASSDGPQGIYGYTF.

This chain joins TRBV7-2 and TRBJ2-1, with 8 bases that match TRBD1. Germline V gene sequence: CDR1 SGHTA, CDR2 FQGNSA. The CDR3 totals 14 residues. V was pared by 5 bases and J by 6 bases, with 6 bases of the junction left unmatched. The CDR3 is CASSLGQGPNEQFF. CDR3 sequence (DNA): TGTGCCAGCAGCCTCGGACAGGGTCCCAATGAGCAGTTCTTC.

The V gene is TRBV20-1, the J gene TRBJ1-2; the D gene is possibly TRBD1 (5 bases). This CDR3 region has 11 residues. Trimming took off 7 bases at V and 5 bases at J, with 11 bases between the two ends. Germline-derived CDR1 and CDR2 are DFQATT and SNEGSKA (reference sequence). For the CDR3, the DNA is TGCAGTGGCCAGGGTGGGTATGGCTACACCTTC. Translating gives CSGQGGYGYTF.

The chain carries TRBV7-8 and TRBJ1-5, with 9 bases that match TRBD1. The V segment lost 2 bases and the J segment 6 bases; nucleotides outside the gene matches: 11. The CDR3 totals 17 residues. Per the germline V gene, CDR1 is SGHVS and CDR2 is FQNEAQ. In DNA form, the CDR3 reads TGTGCCAGCAGCTTACCCGGGACAGGGCATTTTATTCAGCCCCAGCATTTT. Protein sequence: CASSLPGTGHFIQPQHF. Supplemented by reference TRBV7-8 and TRBJ1-5, the full variable domain reads GAGVSQSPRYKVAKRGQDVALRCDPISGHVSLFWYQQALGQGPEFLTYFQNEAQLDKSGLPSDRFFAERPEGSVSTLKIQRTQQEDSAVYLCASSLPGTGHFIQPQHFGDGTRLSIL.

The chain combines TRBV2 with TRBJ1-3, with D tentatively TRBD1 (5 bases). Germline V gene lookup returns CDR1 SNHLY and CDR2 FYNNEI. The ends were cut back, 6 bases at V and 2 bases at J, with 14 bases in the middle. The CDR3 is 15 amino acids. In DNA, the CDR3 is TGTGCCAGCAGCATCGACAGTTCTACTGGAAACACCATATATTTT. It encodes CASSIDSSTGNTIYF.

The chain recombines TRBV5-5 with TRBJ1-2; 9 nucleotides line up with TRBD1. The junction had 5 bases not matched to a gene; V was cut back by 2 bases and J by 3 bases. CDR1 and CDR2 from the germline V gene are SGHKS and YYEKEE (reference sequence). The CDR3 totals 15 residues. The CDR3 DNA is TGTGCCAGCAGCTTTGGGACAGGGTGGGACTATGGCTACACCTTC. Protein: CASSFGTGWDYGYTF.

The chain links TRBV12-5 to TRBJ2-2; 7 bases are shared with TRBD2. The CDR3 covers 16 residues. CDR1 is LGHNT and CDR2 is FRNRAP in the germline V gene. With V trimmed by 4 bases and J by 5 bases, 10 bases remained unmatched. The CDR3 here is CASGSEGGPHTGELFF. The CDR3 DNA sequence: TGTGCTAGTGGTTCGGAGGGAGGGCCCCATACCGGGGAGCTGTTTTTT.

The chain combines TRBV6-1 with TRBJ1-5; 7 bases are a match to TRBD1. With 6 bases clipped from V and 7 bases from J, the junction kept 12 bases outside the gene matches. The CDR3 totals 15 residues. Germline V gives CDR1 MNHNS, CDR2 SASEGT. For the CDR3, the DNA is TGTGCCAGCAGGGGCCCCGGGACAGAAAGCCAGCCCCAGCATTTT. Amino acid sequence: CASRGPGTESQPQHF.

The count of this clone is one. In the same sample, other DNA sequences code for this CDR3. The V call is TRBV6-5, the J call TRBJ2-7; 11 bases align to TRBD2. The junction had 0 bases not matched to a gene; V was cut back by 0 bases and J by 2 bases. Germline V CDR1 and CDR2: MNHEY, SVGAGI. This CDR3 is built from 15 residues. Here the CDR3 reads CASSYSTSGTYEQYF. The CDR3 nucleotides read TGTGCCAGCAGTTACTCGACTAGCGGGACCTACGAGCAGTACTTC.

The chain combines TRBV6-4 with TRBJ1-2, with TRBD1 matching 8 bases. Germline loops: CDR1 MRHNA, CDR2 SNTAGT. The CDR3 is 17 residues long. Trimming at V came to 3 bases and at J to 5 bases, leaving 14 bases not matched to a gene. The CDR3 loop is CASSEGSGGQGKYGYTF. The CDR3 DNA is TGTGCCAGCAGTGAAGGTTCTGGCGGACAGGGAAAATATGGCTACACCTTC.

The chain joins TRBV27 to TRBJ2-3; tentative D call: TRBD2 (6 bases). Germline V lookup: CDR1 MNHEY, CDR2 SMNVEV (reference sequence). The CDR3 totals 19 residues. The ends were cut back, 7 bases at V and 0 bases at J, with 26 bases in the middle. CDR3 DNA: TGTGCCAGCATTTTTCCGTGCGCTAGCGACCCGTTAAGCACAGATACGCAGTATTTT. This codes for CASIFPCASDPLSTDTQYF.

CDR3 loop: CASSEDFTEAFF. CDR3 nucleotide sequence: TGTGCCAGCTCCGAGGATTTCACTGAAGCTTTCTTT. The V gene is TRBV18, the J gene TRBJ1-1; no reliable D call. V lost 6 bases and J 4 bases, leaving 9 bases between the germline ends. Germline V gene sequence: CDR1 KGHSH, CDR2 LQKENI. The CDR3 is 12 residues long.